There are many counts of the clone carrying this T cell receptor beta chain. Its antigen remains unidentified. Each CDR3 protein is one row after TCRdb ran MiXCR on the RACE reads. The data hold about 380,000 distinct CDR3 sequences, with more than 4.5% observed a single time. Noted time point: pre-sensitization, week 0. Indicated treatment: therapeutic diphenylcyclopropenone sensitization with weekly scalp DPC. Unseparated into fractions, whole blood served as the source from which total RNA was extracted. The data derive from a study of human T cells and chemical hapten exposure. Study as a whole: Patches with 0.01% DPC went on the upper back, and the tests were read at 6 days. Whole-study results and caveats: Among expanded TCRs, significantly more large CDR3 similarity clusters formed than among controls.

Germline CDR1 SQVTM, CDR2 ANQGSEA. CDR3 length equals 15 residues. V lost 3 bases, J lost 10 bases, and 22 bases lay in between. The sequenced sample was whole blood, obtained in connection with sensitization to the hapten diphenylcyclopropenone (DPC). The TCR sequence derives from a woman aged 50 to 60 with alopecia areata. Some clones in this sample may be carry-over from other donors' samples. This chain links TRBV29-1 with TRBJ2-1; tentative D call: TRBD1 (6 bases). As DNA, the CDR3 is TGCAGCGTTGAGGGGAGACAGGAAAGACCCGGGGAGCAGTTCTTC. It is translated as CSVEGRQERPGEQFF.